Following are 20 T cell receptor beta chains from one sample sequenced in a study of T-cell memory formation after mild COVID-19. MiXCR, applied by TCRdb to the 5' RACE reads, yields one record per CDR3 protein. The sample gives fewer than 150,000 distinct CDR3 sequences, over 15% of which show up once; approximately 5% is in the top ten. Sequencing was performed on PBMCs or a T cell subset sorted from them (not recorded which). These TCRs come from a man aged 18 to 29 who had mild COVID-19 (a few samples of this study predate the infection). Cell type and time point are not known.

The J gene is TRBJ2-1, the V gene TRBV7-9; perhaps TRBD1 as D (6 bases). V shed 2 bases and J shed 0 bases, with 8 bases lying between them. Germline CDR1 is SEHNR and CDR2 is FQNEAQ (reference sequence). There are 15 residues in the CDR3. This CDR3 is CASSLQGSSYNEQFF. The CDR3 nucleotides are TGTGCCAGCAGCTTACAGGGGAGCTCCTACAATGAGCAGTTCTTC.

This clonotype was observed a few times. The CDR3 nucleotides read TGTGCCAGCAGCGTGGGGGACAGGGACAATGAGCAGTTCTTC. Its protein product is CASSVGDRDNEQFF. V gene TRBV9 combines with J gene TRBJ2-1; 9 nucleotides match TRBD1. The trim removed 2 bases at V and 5 bases at J, leaving 2 bases unmatched. Per germline, CDR1 SGDLS and CDR2 YYNGEE. The CDR3 has 14 residues.

This clonotype was counted between two and nine times. This rearrangement joins TRBV18 to TRBJ1-2, with D unresolved. The CDR3 runs to 15 residues. Germline-derived CDR1 and CDR2 are KGHSH and LQKENI. V gave up 2 bases and J gave up 5 bases, with 15 bases separating them. The CDR3 region is CASSPVSVEVYGYTF. Written as DNA, the CDR3 is TGTGCCAGCTCACCAGTGTCAGTCGAAGTTTATGGCTACACCTTC.

This clonotype was observed many times. J is TRBJ2-6 and V is TRBV7-2, with TRBD1 as a possible D gene (7 bases). V was shortened by 5 bases and J by 2 bases, with 13 bases between the two germline ends. The length of the CDR3 is 16 residues. Germline V gene lookup returns CDR1 SGHTA and CDR2 FQGNSA. The CDR3 sequence: CASSPQGGAGANVLTF. CDR3 sequence (DNA): TGTGCCAGCAGCCCTCAGGGGGGAGCTGGGGCCAACGTCCTGACTTTC.

V usage is TRBV18 and J usage is TRBJ1-1, with unresolved D. This CDR3 spans 12 amino acids. Looked up from germline, CDR1 is KGHSH and CDR2 is LQKENI. With 3 bases removed from V and 3 bases from J, the gap between germline ends came to 5 bases. The CDR3 DNA follows: TGTGCCAGCTCACCCGAATACACTGAAGCTTTCTTT. Translating gives CASSPEYTEAFF.

The chain uses TRBV25-1 and TRBJ1-2; TRBD1 might be the D (5 bases). The germline V gene has CDR1 MGHDK and CDR2 SYGVNS. CDR3 length: 12 residues. Deletions cut 4 bases from V and 8 bases from J, with 11 bases between. The CDR3 DNA is TGTGCCAGCAGTGTAGGGGATGGAGGCTACACCTTC. This sequence encodes CASSVGDGGYTF.

The gene calls are TRBV29-1 and TRBJ2-1; 13 nucleotides line up with TRBD2. V shed 6 bases and J 0 bases; nucleotides not matched to a gene: 2. Looked up from germline, CDR1 is SQVTM and CDR2 is ANQGSEA. The CDR3 loop spans 15 amino acids. For the CDR3, the DNA is TGCAGCGTAAGGACTAGCGGGGGCTCCTACAATGAGCAGTTCTTC. Amino acid sequence: CSVRTSGGSYNEQFF.

This clonotype has at least ten counts. The V call is TRBV7-2, the J call TRBJ2-6; D gene uncertain. The V end was cut by 0 bases, the J end by 1 base, with 10 bases between. Germline loops: CDR1 SGHTA, CDR2 FQGNSA. The CDR3 loop spans 17 amino acids. Here the CDR3 DNA reads TGTGCCAGCAGCTTAGCGTATTTGAGGTCTGGGGCCAACGTCCTGACTTTC. Its protein is CASSLAYLRSGANVLTF.

The chain uses TRBV6-5 and TRBJ2-1; 10 positions agree with TRBD2. V shed 6 bases and J 6 bases; nucleotides not matched to a gene: 5. Per the germline V gene, CDR1 is MNHEY and CDR2 is SVGAGI. The CDR3 loop spans 14 amino acids. In DNA, the CDR3 is TGTGCCAGCAGATATGGACTAGCGGCCAATGAGCAGTTCTTC. This translates into CASRYGLAANEQFF.

The sample holds a few counts of this clonotype. This chain links TRBV7-2 with TRBJ1-1; 12 bases align to TRBD1. CDR3 length: 15 amino acids. Germline CDR1 and CDR2: SGHTA and FQGNSA. The J segment lost 6 bases and the V segment lost 6 bases, leaving 8 bases of the junction unmatched. CDR3 DNA sequence: TGTGCCAGCAGAGCCAGGGACAGGGGGCTTCCTGAAGCTTTCTTT. Translating it yields CASRARDRGLPEAFF.

Only a few counts were recorded for this clonotype. The genes are TRBV20-1 and TRBJ1-2; D ambiguous. The CDR3 contains 13 residues. Germline V gene data show CDR1 as DFQATT and CDR2 as SNEGSKA (reference sequence). V was shortened by 5 bases and J by 4 bases, with 14 bases between the two germline ends. CDR3 bases: TGCAGTGCTTATCCTGGGGAGGGCTATGGCTACACCTTC. Translated: CSAYPGEGYGYTF.

This clonotype was seen a handful of times. The chain is built from TRBV30 and TRBJ2-7, with 9 bases aligning to TRBD1. Looked up from germline, CDR1 is GTSNPN and CDR2 is SVGIG (reference sequence). The CDR3 is 13 amino acids. The trim removed 8 bases at V and 5 bases at J, leaving 10 bases unmatched. The CDR3 coding sequence is TGTGCCGCAGCCGGGACAGGGAGCAACGAGCAGTACTTC. It specifies CAAAGTGSNEQYF.

This chain links TRBV5-1 with TRBJ2-5; possible D gene TRBD2, 6 bases. The CDR3 runs 16 residues. Germline V CDR1 and CDR2: SGHRS, YFSETQ. Trimming left V 0 bases short and J 5 bases short, with 17 bases between. In DNA form, the CDR3 reads TGCGCCAGCAGCTTGGCCGGGACTCCCAACGGTGAGACCCAGTACTTC. As protein: CASSLAGTPNGETQYF.

This clonotype was counted at least ten times. The CDR3 loop reads CSARRERGYTGELFF. CDR3 nucleotides: TGCAGTGCCAGGCGAGAGCGGGGTTACACCGGGGAGCTGTTTTTT. The J gene is TRBJ2-2, the V gene TRBV20-1; 7 bases are a match to TRBD2. V was clipped by 6 bases and J by 3 bases; unmatched bases: 10. The germline V gene has CDR1 DFQATT and CDR2 SNEGSKA (reference sequence). There are 15 residues in the CDR3.

This sequence joins TRBV12-3 or TRBV12-4 and TRBJ1-1, with no clear D. V gave up 2 bases and J gave up 6 bases, with 10 bases separating them. CDR3 length equals 13 residues. The CDR3 loop reads CASSLIAGAEAFF. CDR3 sequence (DNA): TGTGCCAGCAGTTTAATTGCGGGAGCTGAAGCTTTCTTT.

The chain is built from TRBV7-3 and TRBJ1-1; 7 bases match TRBD1. The trim removed 5 bases at V and 5 bases at J, leaving 5 bases unmatched. The CDR3 consists of 13 residues. The germline gives CDR1 SGHTA, CDR2 FQGTGA. The CDR3 loop is CASSVTGETEAFF. CDR3 in DNA: TGTGCCAGCAGCGTCACAGGGGAAACTGAAGCTTTCTTT.

The V and J genes are TRBV4-1 and TRBJ1-2, with D possibly matching TRBD1 (5 bases). CDR3 length: 13 amino acids. Germline loops: CDR1 MGHRA, CDR2 YSYEKL. The V gene lost 6 bases and the J gene lost 7 bases, with 15 bases spanning the gap. The CDR3 protein is CASRHDRSSGYTF. CDR3 nucleotide sequence: TGCGCCAGCAGGCACGACAGATCCAGTGGCTACACCTTC.

As regards this clonotype: One junction end does not reproduce the germline sequence, and a read error may be involved. V gene TRBV5-5 combines with J gene TRBJ1-5; D may be TRBD1 (5 bases). The CDR3 sequence is 14 residues long. CDR1 is SGHKS, CDR2 YYEKEE, per germline (reference sequence). The CDR3: CASTLGVNNQPQHF. DNA for the CDR3: TGTGCCAGCACCTTGGGGGTTAACAATCAGCCCCAGCATTTT. Full variable domain (rest looked up from reference TRBV5-5 and TRBJ1-5): DAGVTQSPTHLIKTRGQQVTLRCSPISGHKSVSWYQQVLGQGPQFIFQYYEKEERGRGNFPDRFSARQFPNYSSELNVNALLLGDSALYLCASTLGVNNQPQHFGDGTRLSIL.

V usage is TRBV5-1 and J usage is TRBJ2-1, with 7 nucleotides matching TRBD2. The CDR3 consists of 15 residues. J gave up 0 bases and V 9 bases, and 9 bases lay outside the gene matches. CDR1 and CDR2 (germline): SGHRS, YFSETQ. The DNA of the CDR3 is TGCGCCACCAACCCGGGGGGTATCTCCTACAATGAGCAGTTCTTC. This codes for CATNPGGISYNEQFF.

This clonotype has more than one count but fewer than ten. V is TRBV29-1 and J is TRBJ1-1; no reliable D call. The CDR3 totals 16 residues. The germline gives CDR1 SQVTM, CDR2 ANQGSEA. V dropped 5 bases and J dropped 5 bases, with 24 bases sitting between them. The DNA of the CDR3 is TGCAGCGTTTCTCATCTCAGGACTAATTCCGGGACTGAAGCTTTCTTT. This translates into CSVSHLRTNSGTEAFF. Filled out from reference TRBV29-1 and TRBJ1-1, the complete variable domain reads SAVISQKPSRDICQRGTSLTIQCQVDSQVTMMFWYRQQPGQSLTLIATANQGSEATYESGFVIDKFPISRPNLTFSTLTVSNMSPEDSSIYLCSVSHLRTNSGTEAFFGQGTRLTVV.